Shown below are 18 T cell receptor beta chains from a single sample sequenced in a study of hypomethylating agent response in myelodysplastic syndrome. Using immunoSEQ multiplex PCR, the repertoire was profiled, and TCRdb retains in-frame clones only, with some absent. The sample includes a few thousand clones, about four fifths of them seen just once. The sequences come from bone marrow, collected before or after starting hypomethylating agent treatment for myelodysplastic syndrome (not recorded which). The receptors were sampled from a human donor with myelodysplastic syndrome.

CDR3 in DNA: TGTGCCTCAGGGGACCTTACCTACGAGCAGTACTTC. This codes for CASGDLTYEQYF. This sequence joins TRBV10-3 and TRBJ2-7, with a tentative D call TRBD1 (6 bases). The CDR3 loop spans 12 amino acids. Germline V gives CDR1 ENHRY, CDR2 SYGVKD. Trimming removed 11 bases from V and 2 bases from J, with 13 bases in between.

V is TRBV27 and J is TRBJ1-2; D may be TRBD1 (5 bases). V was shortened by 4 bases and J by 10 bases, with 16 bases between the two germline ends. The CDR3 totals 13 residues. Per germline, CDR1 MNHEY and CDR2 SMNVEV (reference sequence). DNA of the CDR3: TGTGCCAGCAGTTCGTCCCCAGGGTATTCCTACACCTTC. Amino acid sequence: CASSSSPGYSYTF.

In nucleotides, the CDR3 is TGCGCCAGCAGCCCACGGACGGCTAAGACTGAAGCTTTCTTT. Translated: CASSPRTAKTEAFF. The chain recombines TRBV5-1 with TRBJ1-1, with no clear D. The germline V and J ends were trimmed by 4 bases and 5 bases, with 15 bases remaining between them. Germline CDR1 and CDR2: SGHRS and YFSETQ. There are 14 residues in the CDR3.

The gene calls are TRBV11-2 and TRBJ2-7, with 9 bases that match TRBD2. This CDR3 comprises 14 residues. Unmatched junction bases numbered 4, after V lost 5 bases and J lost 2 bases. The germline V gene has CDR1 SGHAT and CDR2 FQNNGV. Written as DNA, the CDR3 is TGTGCCAGCAGCCCCCGACTAGCGGCCTACGAGCAGTACTTC. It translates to CASSPRLAAYEQYF.

CDR3 residues: CAIFRDAQETQYF. As DNA, the CDR3 is TGTGCCATTTTCCGGGACGCCCAAGAGACCCAGTACTTC. The chain employs TRBV7-2 and TRBJ2-5; D assignment may be TRBD1 or TRBD2 (5 bases each). With 10 bases removed from V and 1 base from J, the gap between germline ends came to 13 bases. CDR1 is SGHTA and CDR2 is FQGNSA in the germline V gene. The CDR3 length is 13 residues.

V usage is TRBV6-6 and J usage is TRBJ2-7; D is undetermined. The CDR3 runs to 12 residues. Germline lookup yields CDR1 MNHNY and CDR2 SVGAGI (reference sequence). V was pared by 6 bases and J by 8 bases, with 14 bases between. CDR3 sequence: CASSPGPVKQYF. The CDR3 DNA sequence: TGTGCCAGCAGCCCCGGCCCTGTTAAGCAGTACTTC.

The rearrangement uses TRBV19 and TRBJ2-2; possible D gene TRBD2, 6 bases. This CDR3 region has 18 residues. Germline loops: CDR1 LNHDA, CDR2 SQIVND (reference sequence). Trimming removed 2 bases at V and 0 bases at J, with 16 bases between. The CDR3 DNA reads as TGTGCCAGTAGTATAACCCCCCCTAGCGTCGCGAACACCGGGGAGCTGTTTTTT. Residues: CASSITPPSVANTGELFF.

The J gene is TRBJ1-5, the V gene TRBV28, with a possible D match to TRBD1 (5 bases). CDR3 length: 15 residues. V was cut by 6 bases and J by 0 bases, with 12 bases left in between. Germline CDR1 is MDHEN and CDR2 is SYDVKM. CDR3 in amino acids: CASSRTGNSNQPQHF. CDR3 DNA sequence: TGTGCCAGCAGCCGTACAGGTAATAGCAATCAGCCCCAGCATTTT.

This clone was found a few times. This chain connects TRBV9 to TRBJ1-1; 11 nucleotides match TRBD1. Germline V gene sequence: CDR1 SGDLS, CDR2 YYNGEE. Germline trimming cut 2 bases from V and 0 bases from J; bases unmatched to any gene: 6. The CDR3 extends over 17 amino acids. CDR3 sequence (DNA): TGTGCCAGCAGCGTCGAGGGGACAGGGGGGATGAACACTGAAGCTTTCTTT. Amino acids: CASSVEGTGGMNTEAFF.

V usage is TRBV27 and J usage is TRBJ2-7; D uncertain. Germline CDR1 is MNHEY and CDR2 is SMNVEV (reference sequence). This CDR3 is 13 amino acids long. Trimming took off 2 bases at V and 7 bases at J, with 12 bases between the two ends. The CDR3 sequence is CASSLGGRLEQYF. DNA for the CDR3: TGTGCCAGCAGTTTAGGCGGTCGTCTGGAGCAGTACTTC.

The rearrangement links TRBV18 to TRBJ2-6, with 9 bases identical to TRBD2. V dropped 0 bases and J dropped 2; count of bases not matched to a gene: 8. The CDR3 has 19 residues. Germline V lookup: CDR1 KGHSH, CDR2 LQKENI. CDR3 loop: CASSPPLAGEAPGANVLTF. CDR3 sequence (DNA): TGTGCCAGCTCACCACCTTTAGCGGGAGAGGCTCCTGGGGCCAACGTCCTGACTTTC.

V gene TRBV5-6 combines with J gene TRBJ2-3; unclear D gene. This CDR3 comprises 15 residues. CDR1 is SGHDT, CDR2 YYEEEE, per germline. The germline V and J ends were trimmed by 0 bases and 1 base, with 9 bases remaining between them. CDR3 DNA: TGTGCCAGCAGCTTGGCGAGGTTCCGCACAGATACGCAGTATTTT. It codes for CASSLARFRTDTQYF.

CDR3 in amino acids: CASSLEGRTYEQYF. The CDR3 bases are TGTGCCAGCAGCTTAGAAGGCCGAACCTACGAGCAGTACTTC. The chain couples TRBV7-8 to TRBJ2-7; D gene ambiguous. CDR3 length: 14 amino acids. Looked up from germline, CDR1 is SGHVS and CDR2 is FQNEAQ. V lost 1 base and J lost 2, with 9 bases in between.

CDR3 nucleotides: TGTGCCAGCAGCCGACAGGGGAATCAGCCCCAGCATTTT. This codes for CASSRQGNQPQHF. The gene calls are TRBV7-2 and TRBJ1-5; TRBD1 aligns across 8 bases. Trimming at V came to 5 bases and at J to 4 bases, leaving 1 base not matched to a gene. This CDR3 has 13 amino acids. The V gene's germline CDR1 is SGHTA and CDR2 FQGNSA.

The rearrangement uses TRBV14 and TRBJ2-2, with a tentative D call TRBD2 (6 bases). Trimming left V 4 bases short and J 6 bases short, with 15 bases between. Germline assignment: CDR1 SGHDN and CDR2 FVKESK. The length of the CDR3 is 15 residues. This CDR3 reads CASSPIQGGAGELFF. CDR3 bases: TGTGCCAGCAGCCCTATTCAGGGAGGCGCCGGGGAGCTGTTTTTT.

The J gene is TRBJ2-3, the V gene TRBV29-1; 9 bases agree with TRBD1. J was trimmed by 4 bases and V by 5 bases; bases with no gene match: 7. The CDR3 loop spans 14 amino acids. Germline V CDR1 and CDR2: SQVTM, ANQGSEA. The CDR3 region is CSVFFGTGPDTQYF. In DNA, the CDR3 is TGCAGCGTTTTTTTTGGGACAGGGCCAGATACGCAGTATTTT.

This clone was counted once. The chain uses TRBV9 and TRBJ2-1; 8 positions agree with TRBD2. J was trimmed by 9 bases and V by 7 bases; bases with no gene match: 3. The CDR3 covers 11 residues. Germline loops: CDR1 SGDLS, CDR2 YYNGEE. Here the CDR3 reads CASQRGSEQFF. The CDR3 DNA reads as TGTGCCAGCCAGCGGGGGAGTGAGCAGTTCTTC.

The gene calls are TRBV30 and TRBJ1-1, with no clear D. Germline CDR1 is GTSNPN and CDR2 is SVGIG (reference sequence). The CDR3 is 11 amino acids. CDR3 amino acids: CVWRPYTEAFF. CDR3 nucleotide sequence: TGTGTATGGAGACCCTATACTGAAGCTTTCTTT.